One sample yielded the 19 T cell receptor beta chains listed below, sequenced in a study of blood T cells in healthy people across ages. Through a sample-barcoded 5' primer and a J-beta primer mix, a second PCR was run for about 6 to 11 cycles. MiXCR, applied by TCRdb to the 5' RACE reads, yields one record per CDR3 protein. The sample contains around 1,500,000 distinct CDR3 sequences, roughly 27% of which appear only once. The sequenced sample was blood. The receptor set was obtained from a woman in her twenties or thirties in good health.

In this sample, this clonotype turned up once. The chain is built from TRBV18 and TRBJ1-2; the D gene is possibly TRBD1 (6 bases). V was shortened by 2 bases and J by 1 base, with 14 bases between the two germline ends. Germline loops: CDR1 KGHSH, CDR2 LQKENI. This CDR3 contains 16 residues. DNA of the CDR3: TGTGCCAGCTCACCAGTCCGGGACAAGATTAACTATGGCTACACCTTC. This sequence encodes CASSPVRDKINYGYTF.

This clonotype was observed a handful of times. The V gene is TRBV6-1, the J gene TRBJ2-1; TRBD2 matches at 8 bases. The CDR3 length is 15 residues. The V gene end was trimmed by 4 bases and the J gene end by 3 bases; junction bases not matched to a gene: 5. Germline loops: CDR1 MNHNS, CDR2 SASEGT. The CDR3 sequence is CASSGAGGVYNEQFF. The CDR3, as DNA: TGTGCCAGCAGTGGAGCCGGGGGGGTCTACAATGAGCAGTTCTTC.

Notes on this clonotype: A much larger clone differs by one base, so this may be a read error. The chain uses TRBV5-1 and TRBJ2-1; TRBD2 matches at 7 bases. The CDR3 covers 14 residues. Germline CDR1 and CDR2: SGHRS and YFSETQ. The V segment lost 5 bases and the J segment 3 bases; nucleotides outside the gene matches: 5. DNA for the CDR3: TGCGCCAGCAGGGGAGGGAACCTCTACAATGAGCAGTTCTTC. This sequence encodes CASRGGNLYNEQFF.

This clonotype was counted ten times or more. The chain couples TRBV6-2 or TRBV6-3 to TRBJ2-7; no reliable D call. The CDR3 runs to 14 residues. The germline V and J ends were trimmed by 2 bases and 12 bases, with 20 bases remaining between them. Germline V gene sequence: CDR1 MNHEY, CDR2 SVGEGT. CDR3 nucleotide sequence: TGTGCCAGCAGTTACCTTCCTAGTCAGAGCAGCCTGTACTTC. Translation gives CASSYLPSQSSLYF.

The CDR3 region is CASSLSGSPRSYEQYF. CDR3 DNA: TGCGCCAGCAGCCTCTCCGGGAGCCCCCGGTCCTACGAGCAGTACTTC. This chain uses TRBV5-1 with TRBJ2-7, with D perhaps TRBD2 (6 bases). V dropped 4 bases and J dropped 1 base, with 18 bases sitting between them. CDR1 and CDR2 (germline): SGHRS, YFSETQ. The CDR3 is 16 amino acids. The full variable domain, rest sourced from reference TRBV5-1 and TRBJ2-7, is KAGVTQTPRYLIKTRGQQVTLSCSPISGHRSVSWYQQTPGQGLQFLFEYFSETQRNKGNFPGRFSGRQFSNSRSEMNVSTLELGDSALYLCASSLSGSPRSYEQYFGPGTRLTVT.

As to this clonotype: It may be a read error: a sequence one base away is much more abundant. The chain links TRBV30 to TRBJ2-4; D is uncertain. The J call is uncertain, as TRBJ2-7 better fits the DNA end. Germline-derived CDR1 and CDR2 are GTSNPN and SVGIG (reference sequence). There are 11 residues in the CDR3. The CDR3 sequence is CAWGFRSEQYF. The DNA of the CDR3 is TGTGCCTGGGGTTTTAGGAGCGAGCAGTACTTC.

This clonotype was detected a few times. The genes are TRBV13 and TRBJ2-3, with D perhaps matching TRBD1 (5 bases). This CDR3 has 15 residues. Trimming shortened V by 7 bases and J by 2 bases, and 16 bases separated the two germline ends. Germline values: CDR1 PRHDT, CDR2 FYEKMQ (reference sequence). Here the CDR3 reads CASTSCRENTDTQYF. The CDR3 DNA reads as TGTGCCAGCACCTCGTGCAGGGAAAACACAGATACGCAGTATTTT. The whole variable domain, remainder taken from reference TRBV13 and TRBJ2-3, is AAGVIQSPRHLIKEKRETATLKCYPIPRHDTVYWYQQGPGQDPQFLISFYEKMQSDKGSIPDRFSAQQFSDYHSELNMSSLELGDSALYFCASTSCRENTDTQYFGPGTRLTVL.

This clonotype was detected only a few times. V gene TRBV4-2 combines with J gene TRBJ2-1; D is possibly TRBD2 (7 bases). Trimming stripped 4 bases from V and 8 bases from J, with 24 bases between. CDR1 LGHNA and CDR2 YNFKEQ come from the germline V gene. CDR3 length equals 17 residues. CDR3 nucleotide sequence: TGTGCCAGCAGCCGGGGGGGAGGGGGATCGTACTTCGATGAGCAGTTCTTC. Its translation is CASSRGGGGSYFDEQFF.

The table lists this clonotype with many counts. This chain joins TRBV6-5 and TRBJ2-3; D is perhaps TRBD1 (7 bases). The V and J ends lost 4 bases and 9 bases respectively, with 14 bases between them. From germline, CDR1 is MNHEY and CDR2 SVGAGI. The CDR3 is 13 amino acids. CDR3 sequence: CASSSGDRHTQYF. In nucleotides, the CDR3 is TGTGCCAGCAGTTCGGGGGACAGACACACGCAGTATTTT.

For this clonotype: Given the absence of the conserved phenylalanine or tryptophan at the CDR3 end, a read error is likely. The genes are TRBV5-5 and TRBJ2-1, with D tentatively TRBD1 (6 bases). Trimming stripped 3 bases from V and 0 bases from J, with 13 bases between. CDR1 is SGHKS and CDR2 is YYEKEE in the germline V gene (reference sequence). This CDR3 has 16 residues. DNA of the CDR3: TGTGCCAGCAGCTCAGGGGCCCAGGTCTCCTACAATGAGCAGTTCGTC. Protein: CASSSGAQVSYNEQFV.

The chain employs TRBV7-2 and TRBJ2-3; 7 nucleotides align to TRBD2. Germline V gene data show CDR1 as SGHTA and CDR2 as FQGNSA. The CDR3 totals 19 residues. The J segment lost 4 bases and the V segment lost 5 bases, leaving 21 bases of the junction unmatched. The CDR3 spells CASSRYLPGLRENADTQYF. The DNA of the CDR3 is TGTGCCAGCAGCCGCTATCTCCCGGGACTAAGAGAAAACGCAGATACGCAGTATTTT.

V usage is TRBV13 and J usage is TRBJ2-7; either TRBD1 or TRBD2 may supply D (5 bases each). Germline-derived CDR1 and CDR2 are PRHDT and FYEKMQ (reference sequence). This CDR3 comprises 13 residues. The V end lost 5 bases, the J end lost 5 bases, and 13 bases lay between the germline ends. The CDR3 DNA sequence: TGTGCCAGCAGCCGGACACGGGGCGACGAGCAGTACTTC. Translating it yields CASSRTRGDEQYF.

This clonotype was counted between two and nine times. The V call is TRBV29-1, the J call TRBJ2-7, with unresolved D. The CDR3 contains 13 residues. Germline V gives CDR1 SQVTM, CDR2 ANQGSEA. This CDR3 is CRASGSVSYEQYF. In nucleotides, the CDR3 is TGCCGCGCCTCTGGGTCAGTCTCCTACGAGCAGTACTTC.

This clonotype was detected many times. An end of the junction differs from the germline gene, which may be a read error. The chain employs TRBV2 and TRBJ2-3; D remains ambiguous. Per germline, CDR1 SNHLY and CDR2 FYNNEI. The CDR3 contains 12 residues. The CDR3 DNA follows: TGCGCCAGCAGTGAGACCACAGATACGCAGTATTTT. It is translated as CASSETTDTQYF.

This clonotype was seen repeatedly, ten times or more. V usage is TRBV11-2 and J usage is TRBJ2-7; D gene uncertain. CDR3 length: 14 amino acids. The V gene's germline CDR1 is SGHAT and CDR2 FQNNGV. Trimming pared 0 bases from V and 4 bases from J, leaving 10 bases between. CDR3 loop: CASSLDPWRYEQYF. CDR3 DNA sequence: TGTGCCAGCAGCTTAGATCCGTGGCGATACGAGCAGTACTTC. Combining the CDR3 with reference TRBV11-2 and TRBJ2-7 gives the whole variable domain EAGVAQSPRYKIIEKRQSVAFWCNPISGHATLYWYQQILGQGPKLLIQFQNNGVVDDSQLPKDRFSAERLKGVDSTLKIQPAKLEDSAVYLCASSLDPWRYEQYFGPGTRLTVT.

This clonotype was seen many times. The chain couples TRBV6-5 to TRBJ2-1, with 8 nucleotides matching TRBD1. After removal of 7 bases from V and 6 bases from J, the junction contained 8 bases not matched to a gene. Germline CDR1 and CDR2: MNHEY and SVGAGI. This CDR3 is built from 14 residues. CDR3 DNA sequence: TGTGCCAGCACTGCACAGGGGGTCCGCAATGAGCAGTTCTTC. This sequence encodes CASTAQGVRNEQFF.

The chain uses TRBV12-3 or TRBV12-4 and TRBJ2-4; possibly TRBD1 for D (6 bases). The V end lost 8 bases, the J end lost 8 bases, and 22 bases lay between the germline ends. The CDR3 runs 15 residues. The chain's CDR3 is CASGVPGDPGYIQYF. CDR3 DNA sequence: TGTGCCAGCGGGGTGCCAGGGGACCCCGGATACATTCAGTACTTC.

This clonotype has ten or more counts. J is TRBJ2-6 and V is TRBV9, with 10 bases aligning to TRBD1. V shed 4 bases, J shed 3 bases, and the junction held 7 bases outside the gene matches. From germline, CDR1 is SGDLS and CDR2 YYNGEE. This CDR3 region has 17 residues. The CDR3 DNA reads as TGTGCCAGCAGCTCCCAGGACAGGGGGAGTGGGGCCAACGTCCTGACTTTC. It is translated as CASSSQDRGSGANVLTF.

The rearrangement links TRBV20-1 to TRBJ1-5, with a possible D match to TRBD1 (5 bases). The CDR3 spans 16 residues. V lost 6 bases, J lost 3 bases, and 21 bases lay in between. In germline, CDR1 is DFQATT, CDR2 SNEGSKA (reference sequence). The CDR3 sequence is CSASGGGRDNNQPQHF. CDR3 nucleotides: TGCAGTGCAAGTGGGGGAGGGAGAGATAACAATCAGCCCCAGCATTTT.